This TCR beta chain appears in the sequencing data of a study of shared clonotypes between healthy human individuals. Findings and limits, study-wide: Sharing across several donors was seen in 4.5% to 5.5% of naive CD4 clonotypes. Represented diversity (both genetic and exposure-history) was limited by the small number of donors.

The CDR3 is made up of 11 amino acids. Germline V CDR1 and CDR2: SSHAT, FNYEAQ (reference sequence). Some clones are missing from TCRdb's copy, which holds only in-frame ones; the method was immunoSEQ multiplex PCR. The data contain under 2,500,000 clones, under 97% of them singletons. Caucasian adults residing in Nashville, Tennessee made up all the donors. Turning to this clone: The antigen is undetermined. Germline and junction disagree at one end, which may indicate a read error.

The sequencing sample was made of naive CD4+ T cells sorted from blood. Stated subset: CD45RA+ positively selected. V usage is TRBV7-7 and J usage is TRBJ2-5; maybe TRBD2 (6 bases). The clonotype was recovered from a man aged 18 to 30 in good health. The CDR3, as DNA: TGTGCTAGCAGCTTCGGGGGGACCCAGTACTTC. The encoded protein is CASSFGGTQYF.